This T cell receptor beta chain was found in a study of blood T cell repertoires in COVID-19. Study summary: Samples representing acute and convalescent COVID-19 were sourced from the United States, Italy and Spain. Sample material is recorded as cDNA or gDNA derived from T cells, B-cell-depleted T cells, or PBMCs.

Original handling: Estimation of nucleated cell counts relied on the amplification of reference gene primers. This table comes from immunoSEQ multiplex PCR, and its TCRdb copy is limited to in-frame clones, with some not included. V and J calls and clone size come straight from that table; D and trimming were deduced from the DNA. The table has 60,000 to 75,000 clones, around nine tenths seen once. Germline CDR1 and CDR2: GTSNPN and SVGIG (reference sequence). The length of the CDR3 is 13 residues. V lost 0 bases, J lost 3 bases, and 1 base stayed unmatched. Patients in Seattle were enrolled during active infection, then followed longitudinally.

The chain recombines TRBV30 with TRBJ2-5, with 7 bases identical to TRBD2. Sequenced material: peripheral blood. The receptor comes from a woman aged 50 to 60 with COVID-19, enrolled during active disease. CDR3 residues: CAWSVRGEETQYF. The CDR3 coding sequence is TGTGCCTGGAGTGTACGGGGGGAAGAGACCCAGTACTTC.